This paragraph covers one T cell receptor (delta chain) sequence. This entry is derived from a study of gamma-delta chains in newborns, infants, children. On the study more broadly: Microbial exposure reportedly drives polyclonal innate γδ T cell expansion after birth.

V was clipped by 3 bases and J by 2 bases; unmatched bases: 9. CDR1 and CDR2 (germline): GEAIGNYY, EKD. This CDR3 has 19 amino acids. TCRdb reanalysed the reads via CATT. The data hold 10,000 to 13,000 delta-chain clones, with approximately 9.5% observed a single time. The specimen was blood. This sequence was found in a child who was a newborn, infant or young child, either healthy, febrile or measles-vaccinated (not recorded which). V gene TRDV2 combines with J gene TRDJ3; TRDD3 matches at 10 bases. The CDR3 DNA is TGTGCCTGTGACTACGGGGGCCTGGGGGATACCTGGGACACCCGACAGATGTTTTTC. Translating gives CACDYGGLGDTWDTRQMFF.